The 15 T cell receptor beta chains below come from one sample, sequenced in a study of T cells in Graves' hyperthyroidism and ophthalmopathy (dated by TCRdb to 2018 to 2020). Receptor libraries were prepared by multiplex PCR. Sequencer: Illumina HiSeq 2000. The TCR beta CDR3 regions were amplified from the RNA transcripts. A first-round RT-PCR of the TCR CDR3 used the HTBI primer set with the Qiagen OneStep RT-PCR kit. Clones were called with MiXCR by TCRdb after fastp trimmed the public reads at Q25, and only in-frame beta chains were retained. Identical CDR3 proteins give one entry, which carries the most common genes and DNA. The sample records around 340,000 distinct CDR3 sequences, roughly 17% of which are singletons. Roughly 31% of the sample is taken by the ten largest. The sample was blood. The receptors were gathered from a man aged 25-45 years with Graves' hyperthyroidism.

The table lists this clonotype with many counts. The rearrangement joins TRBV2 to TRBJ2-1; D tentatively reads TRBD1 or TRBD2 (5 bases each). This CDR3 has 14 amino acids. CDR1 is SNHLY, CDR2 FYNNEI, per germline. Trimming stripped 7 bases from V and 4 bases from J, with 14 bases between. CDR3 sequence (DNA): TGTGCCAGCACGGGACGGTGGGGATACAATGAGCAGTTCTTC. It codes for CASTGRWGYNEQFF.

The chain is built from TRBV4-1 and TRBJ2-7, with a tentative D call TRBD2 (6 bases). Between the trimmed V and J ends, which lost 4 bases and 0 bases, there was a span of 13 bases. Per germline, CDR1 MGHRA and CDR2 YSYEKL. The CDR3 covers 15 residues. CDR3: CASSPYGRSSYEQYF. The DNA for the CDR3 is TGCGCCAGCAGCCCGTATGGGAGGAGCTCCTACGAGCAGTACTTC.

The chain links TRBV12-3 or TRBV12-4 to TRBJ2-1; 8 nucleotides align to TRBD2. The ends lost 3 bases at V and 3 bases at J; junction bases unmatched: 4. This CDR3 region has 15 residues. The DNA for the CDR3 is TGTGCCAGCAGTTTCCCAGCGGGAGTCTACAATGAGCAGTTCTTC. This codes for CASSFPAGVYNEQFF.

This clonotype was observed a few times. This chain joins TRBV5-1 and TRBJ2-1; 8 bases match TRBD1. Germline assignment: CDR1 SGHRS and CDR2 YFSETQ. The CDR3 contains 15 residues. J gave up 6 bases and V 4 bases, and 9 bases lay outside the gene matches. The CDR3 coding sequence is TGCGCCAGCAGCCATAGACAGGGGATACTCAATGAGCAGTTCTTC. Translation: CASSHRQGILNEQFF.

The V call is TRBV5-1, the J call TRBJ2-5; D is uncertain. CDR1 is SGHRS and CDR2 is YFSETQ in the germline V gene. This CDR3 comprises 16 residues. The V and J ends lost 0 bases and 0 bases respectively, with 12 bases between them. The CDR3 DNA sequence: TGCGCCAGCAGCTTGGAACAGACCTTGTACCAAGAGACCCAGTACTTC. It translates to CASSLEQTLYQETQYF.

This clonotype has a count of ten or more. This rearrangement joins TRBV5-6 to TRBJ2-2, with D perhaps TRBD2 (5 bases). Germline V gene sequence: CDR1 SGHDT, CDR2 YYEEEE. Trimming left V 1 base short and J 0 bases short, with 7 bases between. The CDR3 is 15 amino acids. This CDR3 is CASSLPGTNTGELFF. The CDR3 DNA sequence: TGTGCCAGCAGCTTGCCCGGGACGAACACCGGGGAGCTGTTTTTT.

This clonotype was observed a few times. The chain couples TRBV5-6 to TRBJ2-2; 7 nucleotides line up with TRBD1. After removal of 0 bases from V and 6 bases from J, the junction contained 2 bases not matched to a gene. This CDR3 has 14 residues. The germline gives CDR1 SGHDT, CDR2 YYEEEE. The CDR3 spells CASSLDRGSGELFF. CDR3 DNA: TGTGCCAGCAGCTTGGACAGGGGTTCCGGGGAGCTGTTTTTT.

This clonotype occurred a few times. The chain has TRBV5-1 and TRBJ1-5; D not certain. With 0 bases removed from V and 4 bases from J, the gap between germline ends came to 8 bases. Germline CDR1 reads SGHRS; CDR2 reads YFSETQ. This CDR3 is 14 amino acids long. The CDR3: CASSLARWNQPQHF. DNA for the CDR3: TGCGCCAGCAGCTTGGCCCGGTGGAATCAGCCCCAGCATTTT. Full variable domain (outside the CDR3, taken from reference TRBV5-1 and TRBJ1-5): KAGVTQTPRYLIKTRGQQVTLSCSPISGHRSVSWYQQTPGQGLQFLFEYFSETQRNKGNFPGRFSGRQFSNSRSEMNVSTLELGDSALYLCASSLARWNQPQHFGDGTRLSIL.

The CDR3 DNA is TGCAGTGCTTCTCCCAGGGGGCGGCGGGGTGACTATGGCTACACCTTC. Translating gives CSASPRGRRGDYGYTF. The chain joins TRBV20-1 to TRBJ1-2, with TRBD1 matching 8 bases. This CDR3 contains 16 residues. Trimming removed 5 bases from V and 3 bases from J; junction bases left unmatched: 14. The germline V gene encodes CDR1 DFQATT and CDR2 SNEGSKA (reference sequence).

The chain employs TRBV5-1 and TRBJ2-5; 8 positions agree with TRBD2. The CDR3 has 14 residues. After removal of 4 bases from V and 5 bases from J, the junction contained 7 bases not matched to a gene. Germline V gene sequence: CDR1 SGHRS, CDR2 YFSETQ. For the CDR3, the DNA is TGCGCCAGCAGCGGGGGACTAGTGGGTGAGACCCAGTACTTC. Its translation is CASSGGLVGETQYF. The complete variable domain, with remaining parts taken from reference TRBV5-1 and TRBJ2-5, reads KAGVTQTPRYLIKTRGQQVTLSCSPISGHRSVSWYQQTPGQGLQFLFEYFSETQRNKGNFPGRFSGRQFSNSRSEMNVSTLELGDSALYLCASSGGLVGETQYFGPGTRLLVL.

This clonotype was seen repeatedly, ten times or more. The chain recombines TRBV7-9 with TRBJ2-7; 12 nucleotides align to TRBD2. CDR1 and CDR2 (germline): SEHNR, FQNEAQ (reference sequence). V shed 4 bases and J 0 bases; nucleotides not matched to a gene: 7. The CDR3 loop spans 17 amino acids. Written as DNA, the CDR3 is TGTGCCAGCAGCTCGGGACTAGCGGGTCTGACCTCCTACGAGCAGTACTTC. Protein product: CASSSGLAGLTSYEQYF.

This clonotype occurred many times. V and J are TRBV6-1 and TRBJ1-5; TRBD1 is a possible D gene (6 bases). Trimming took 7 bases from V and 4 from J, leaving 11 bases between them. The CDR3 has 13 amino acids. CDR1 and CDR2 (germline): MNHNS, SASEGT. CDR3 in amino acids: CASINDRNQPQHF. The CDR3 nucleotides are TGTGCCAGCATTAATGACAGGAATCAGCCCCAGCATTTT.

This clonotype was seen ten or more times. The V call is TRBV20-1, the J call TRBJ2-7; TRBD2 matches at 15 bases. The CDR3 consists of 16 residues. In germline, CDR1 is DFQATT, CDR2 SNEGSKA (reference sequence). V was pared by 6 bases and J by 2 bases, with 8 bases of the junction left unmatched. The CDR3 region has the DNA TGCAGTGCCCCCGGACTAGCGGGAGGGGTTGCCTACGAGCAGTACTTC. This codes for CSAPGLAGGVAYEQYF.

Only a few counts were recorded for this clonotype. The chain combines TRBV6-5 with TRBJ2-3; TRBD2 matches 7 bases. J was trimmed by 1 base and V by 2 bases; bases with no gene match: 6. CDR3 length: 16 residues. From germline, CDR1 is MNHEY and CDR2 SVGAGI. CDR3 DNA sequence: TGTGCCAGCAGTTACCCCCTACGGGAGGGCACAGATACGCAGTATTTT. It is translated as CASSYPLREGTDTQYF.

This chain joins TRBV10-3 and TRBJ2-1, with a tentative D call TRBD2 (7 bases). Per the germline V gene, CDR1 is ENHRY and CDR2 is SYGVKD. This CDR3 comprises 15 residues. V lost 4 bases to trimming and J lost 5 bases, with 15 bases between them. The CDR3 is CAISVNEGGDNEQFF. CDR3 DNA: TGTGCCATCAGTGTTAACGAAGGGGGGGACAATGAGCAGTTCTTC.